The T cell receptor beta chain under discussion was sequenced for a study of control samples from healthy donors and cancer patients. The method was immunoSEQ multiplex PCR; TCRdb's version includes in-frame clones alone and lacks a portion of them. The sample has about 120,000 clones; approximately 93% are singletons. The junction had 11 bases not matched to a gene; V was cut back by 8 bases and J by 7 bases. In germline, CDR1 is MDHEN, CDR2 SYDVKM. The CDR3 covers 14 residues. This TCR came from a young woman in good health. Source material: blood. The V call is TRBV28, the J call TRBJ2-3; 8 bases are shared with TRBD2. DNA for the CDR3: TGTGCCAGCCGGCCCGGGACTAGTATACATACGCAGTATTTT. This encodes CASRPGTSIHTQYF.